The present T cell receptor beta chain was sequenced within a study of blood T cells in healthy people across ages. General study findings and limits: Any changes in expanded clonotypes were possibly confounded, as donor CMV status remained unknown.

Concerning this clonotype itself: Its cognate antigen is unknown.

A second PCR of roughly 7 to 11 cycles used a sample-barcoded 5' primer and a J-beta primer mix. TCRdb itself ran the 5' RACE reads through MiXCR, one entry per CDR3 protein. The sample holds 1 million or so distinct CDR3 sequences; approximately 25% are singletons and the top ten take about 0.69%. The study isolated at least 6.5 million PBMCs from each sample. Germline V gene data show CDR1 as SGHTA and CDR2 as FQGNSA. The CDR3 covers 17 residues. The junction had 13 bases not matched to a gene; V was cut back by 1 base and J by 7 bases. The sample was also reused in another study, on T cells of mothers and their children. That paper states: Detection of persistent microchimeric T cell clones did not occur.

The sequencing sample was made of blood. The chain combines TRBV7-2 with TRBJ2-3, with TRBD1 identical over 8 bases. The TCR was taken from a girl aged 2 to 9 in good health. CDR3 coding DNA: TGTGCCAGCAGCTTAGTTCTCAGCGACAGGGGAAAAAATACGCAGTATTTT. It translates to CASSLVLSDRGKNTQYF. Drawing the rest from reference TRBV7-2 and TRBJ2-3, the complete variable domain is GAGVSQSPSNKVTEKGKDVELRCDPISGHTALYWYRQSLGQGLEFLIYFQGNSAPDKSGLPSDRFSAERTGGSVSTLTIQRTQQEDSAVYLCASSLVLSDRGKNTQYFGPGTRLTVL.